The 16 T cell receptor beta chains in this list originate from one sample, sequenced in a study of control samples from healthy donors and cancer patients. TCRdb keeps only in-frame clones here, not all; method: immunoSEQ multiplex PCR. Here the sample spans about 140,000 clones, approximately 94% being singletons. The sample was blood. The receptors here all came from a man between 35 and 55 years old in good health.

The CDR3 DNA reads as TGTGCCAGCAGTTCCCCGGACAGGGGGAATAGTTTTGGCTACACCTTC. The encoded protein is CASSSPDRGNSFGYTF. J is TRBJ1-2 and V is TRBV6-5; 10 nucleotides agree with TRBD1. This CDR3 comprises 16 residues. From germline, CDR1 is MNHEY and CDR2 SVGAGI. The V and J ends lost 4 bases and 7 bases, in that order; junction bases with no gene match: 12.

The chain carries TRBV7-3 and TRBJ2-7; 10 nucleotides line up with TRBD1. V was clipped by 5 bases and J by 4 bases; unmatched bases: 11. CDR3 length: 16 residues. The germline V gene encodes CDR1 SGHTA and CDR2 FQGTGA. The CDR3 is CASSQTPGQGKYEQYF. In DNA form, the CDR3 reads TGTGCCAGCAGCCAAACACCGGGACAGGGGAAATACGAGCAGTACTTC.

The rearrangement links TRBV5-6 to TRBJ2-7; 11 nucleotides match TRBD2. Germline CDR1 SGHDT, CDR2 YYEEEE. The CDR3 loop spans 15 amino acids. The trim removed 4 bases at V and 6 bases at J, leaving 9 bases unmatched. The DNA of the CDR3 is TGTGCCAGCAGCCTGACTCTAGCGGGAGGAATCGAGCAGTACTTC. Its translation is CASSLTLAGGIEQYF. The full variable domain, with the rest looked up from reference TRBV5-6 and TRBJ2-7, is DAGVTQSPTHLIKTRGQQVTLRCSPKSGHDTVSWYQQALGQGPQFIFQYYEEEERQRGNFPDRFSGHQFPNYSSELNVNALLLGDSALYLCASSLTLAGGIEQYFGPGTRLTVT.

The CDR3 loop reads CAWGWSTEAFF. CDR3 nucleotides: TGTGCCTGGGGGTGGAGCACTGAAGCTTTCTTT. The V call is TRBV30, the J call TRBJ1-1, with unresolved D. The CDR3 sequence is 11 residues long. The V end was cut by 5 bases, the J end by 4 bases, with 8 bases between. Germline V gene lookup returns CDR1 GTSNPN and CDR2 SVGIG (reference sequence).

The chain employs TRBV6-6 and TRBJ2-1; D might be TRBD1 (6 bases). The germline V and J ends were trimmed by 1 base and 5 bases, with 12 bases remaining between them. The CDR3 sequence is 15 residues long. Germline V gene lookup returns CDR1 MNHNY and CDR2 SVGAGI (reference sequence). The CDR3 DNA follows: TGTGCCAGCAGTTACTTGGGGACAAAGGACAATGAGCAGTTCTTC. As protein: CASSYLGTKDNEQFF.

The rearrangement links TRBV5-1 to TRBJ1-5; D might be TRBD1 (5 bases). Trimming shortened V by 0 bases and J by 3 bases, and 10 bases separated the two germline ends. CDR1 and CDR2 from the germline V gene are SGHRS and YFSETQ. There are 15 residues in the CDR3. Here the CDR3 DNA reads TGCGCCAGCAGCTTGGCCGGGGGGGACAATCAGCCCCAGCATTTT. Protein sequence: CASSLAGGDNQPQHF.

The chain links TRBV7-8 to TRBJ1-5; 8 bases align to TRBD1. Germline CDR1 SGHVS, CDR2 FQNEAQ. V trimming: 5 bases; J trimming: 7 bases; junction bases outside the gene matches: 7. CDR3 size: 14 residues. The CDR3 is CASSRQGAGQPQHF. DNA for the CDR3: TGTGCCAGCAGCAGGCAGGGGGCAGGACAGCCCCAGCATTTT.

The rearrangement links TRBV24-1 to TRBJ2-1; 9 nucleotides match TRBD2. Germline V gene data show CDR1 as KGHDR and CDR2 as SFDVKD. The CDR3 runs 15 residues. V gave up 4 bases and J gave up 6 bases; unmatched junction bases: 6. The CDR3 protein is CATSDHLAGSNEQFF. In nucleotides, the CDR3 is TGTGCCACCAGTGACCATCTAGCGGGAAGCAATGAGCAGTTCTTC.

This chain connects TRBV5-1 to TRBJ1-4, with 11 bases lining up with TRBD1. CDR3 size: 18 residues. V was pared by 3 bases and J by 7 bases, with 14 bases of the junction left unmatched. The V gene's germline CDR1 is SGHRS and CDR2 YFSETQ. Here the CDR3 DNA reads TGCGCCAGCAGCTCCCGGACAGGGGGCTCTTGGGTCGGTGAAAAACTGTTTTTT. Amino acid sequence: CASSSRTGGSWVGEKLFF.

The CDR3 region has the DNA TGTGCCAGCAGTTTTTGGGGGCTTACCTACGAGCAGTACTTC. Encoded protein: CASSFWGLTYEQYF. V gene TRBV28 combines with J gene TRBJ2-7, with D perhaps matching TRBD1 (6 bases). This CDR3 region has 14 residues. V was clipped by 3 bases and J by 2 bases, with 11 bases between them. Germline loops: CDR1 MDHEN, CDR2 SYDVKM.

This rearrangement joins TRBV5-1 to TRBJ1-2; D is uncertain. In germline, CDR1 is SGHRS, CDR2 YFSETQ. V was shortened by 4 bases and J by 5 bases, with 12 bases between the two germline ends. This CDR3 has 13 residues. The CDR3 nucleotides are TGCGCCAGCAGCCCGCCATCCCTGTATGGCTACACCTTC. It is translated as CASSPPSLYGYTF. The full variable domain, in which reference TRBV5-1 and TRBJ1-2 provide the parts outside the CDR3, is KAGVTQTPRYLIKTRGQQVTLSCSPISGHRSVSWYQQTPGQGLQFLFEYFSETQRNKGNFPGRFSGRQFSNSRSEMNVSTLELGDSALYLCASSPPSLYGYTFGSGTRLTVV.

V and J are TRBV4-1 and TRBJ1-1; TRBD1 matches at 8 bases. J was trimmed by 4 bases and V by 1 base; bases with no gene match: 5. Germline CDR1 is MGHRA and CDR2 is YSYEKL. The CDR3 loop spans 15 amino acids. The CDR3 loop reads CASSQARTGGTEAFF. The CDR3 coding sequence is TGCGCCAGCAGCCAAGCGAGAACAGGGGGCACTGAAGCTTTCTTT.

The rearrangement joins TRBV7-2 to TRBJ1-2, with 7 nucleotides matching TRBD1. The CDR3 is 13 residues long. With V trimmed by 1 base and J by 8 bases, 4 bases remained unmatched. Looked up from germline, CDR1 is SGHTA and CDR2 is FQGNSA. The CDR3 loop reads CASSLVRGQGYTF. CDR3 DNA sequence: TGTGCCAGCAGCTTAGTAAGGGGGCAAGGCTACACCTTC.

The gene calls are TRBV21-1 and TRBJ2-7; the table's TRBD2 call for D was not verified on the DNA. TRBV21-1 is assigned pseudogene status. This CDR3 contains 16 residues. CDR3 DNA sequence: TGTGCCAGCACCCCCGCCGGGACTAGGAGATTTTACGAGCAGTACTTC. Its protein is CASTPAGTRRFYEQYF.

V and J are TRBV5-6 and TRBJ2-3; D ambiguous. The length of the CDR3 is 14 residues. V was cut by 2 bases and J by 0 bases, with 7 bases left in between. Per the germline V gene, CDR1 is SGHDT and CDR2 is YYEEEE. The chain's CDR3 is CASSLGASTDTQYF. CDR3 nucleotide sequence: TGTGCCAGCAGCTTAGGAGCTAGCACAGATACGCAGTATTTT.

The chain is built from TRBV18 and TRBJ2-7; 7 bases line up with TRBD1. CDR1 is KGHSH and CDR2 is LQKENI in the germline V gene. The CDR3 contains 16 residues. V gave up 3 bases and J gave up 0 bases; unmatched junction bases: 8. In nucleotides, the CDR3 is TGTGCCAGCTCACCCCCGGACAGGACGAGCTCCTACGAGCAGTACTTC. Encoded protein: CASSPPDRTSSYEQYF. Full variable domain (missing parts from reference TRBV18 and TRBJ2-7): NAGVMQNPRHLVRRRGQEARLRCSPMKGHSHVYWYRQLPEEGLKFMVYLQKENIIDESGMPKERFSAEFPKEGPSILRIQQVVRGDSAAYFCASSPPDRTSSYEQYFGPGTRLTVT.